This T cell receptor (beta chain) was retrieved from a study of T cells after yellow fever vaccination. CDR1 MGHDK and CDR2 SYGVNS come from the germline V gene. The CDR3 is 15 amino acids. V shed 3 bases and J shed 0 bases, with 9 bases lying between them. TCRdb independently ran MiXCR on the 5' RACE reads; one entry per CDR3 protein. This sample has around 56,000 distinct CDR3 sequences, with approximately 6% found just once. V gene TRBV25-1 combines with J gene TRBJ1-5; no reliable D call. The specimen was PBMCs, either bulk or a sorted T-cell subset (CD4+, CD8+, memory, or dextramer-sorted; not recorded which), collected on the day of the yellow fever booster vaccination. The sequence was obtained from a man between 18 and 35 years old who received the YFV17D yellow fever vaccine. The CDR3 spells CASSDSIYSNQPQHF. The DNA of the CDR3 is TGTGCCAGCAGTGACTCGATTTATAGCAATCAGCCCCAGCATTTT. The full variable domain, with the rest looked up from reference TRBV25-1 and TRBJ1-5, is EADIYQTPRYLVIGTGKKITLECSQTMGHDKMYWYQQDPGMELHLIHYSYGVNSTEKGDLSSESTVSRIRTEHFPLTLESARPSHTSQYLCASSDSIYSNQPQHFGDGTRLSIL.